The subject of this entry is one TCR beta chain. Here immunoSEQ multiplex PCR was the method, and the copy in TCRdb shows in-frame clones only, minus some. Among 230,000 or so clones listed, about 90% were seen once. The CDR3 extends over 13 amino acids. Between the trimmed V and J ends, which lost 4 bases and 2 bases, there was a span of 8 bases. The germline CDR1 and CDR2 sequences are SEHNR and FQNEAQ (reference sequence). The sample belongs to a study of blood T cell repertoires in COVID-19. The chain combines TRBV7-9 with TRBJ2-5, with D perhaps matching TRBD1 (6 bases). The TCR sequence derives from a man in his forties or fifties with active or convalescent COVID-19. Input material: peripheral blood. CDR3 bases: TGTGCCAGCAGCTGGGACAATCAAGAGACCCAGTACTTC. Its translation: CASSWDNQETQYF.